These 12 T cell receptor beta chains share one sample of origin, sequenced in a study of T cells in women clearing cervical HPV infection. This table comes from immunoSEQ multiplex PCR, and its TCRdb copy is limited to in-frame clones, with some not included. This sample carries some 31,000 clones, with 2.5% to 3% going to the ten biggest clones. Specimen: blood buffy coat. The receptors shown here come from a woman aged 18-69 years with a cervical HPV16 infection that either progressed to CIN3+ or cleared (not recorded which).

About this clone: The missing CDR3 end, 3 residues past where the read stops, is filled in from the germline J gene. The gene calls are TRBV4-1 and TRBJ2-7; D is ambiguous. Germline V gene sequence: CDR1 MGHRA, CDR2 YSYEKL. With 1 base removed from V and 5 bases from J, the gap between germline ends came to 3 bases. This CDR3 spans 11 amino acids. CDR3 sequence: CASSQGDEQYF. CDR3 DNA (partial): TGCGCCAGCAGCCAAGGCGACGAG.

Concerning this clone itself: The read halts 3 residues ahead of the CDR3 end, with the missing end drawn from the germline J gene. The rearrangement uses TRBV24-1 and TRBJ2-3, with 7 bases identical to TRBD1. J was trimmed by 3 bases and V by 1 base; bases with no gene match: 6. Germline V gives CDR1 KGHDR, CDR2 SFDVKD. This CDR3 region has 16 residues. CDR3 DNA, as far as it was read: TGTGCCACCAGTGATTTAGGGGGCGCCGGAACAGATACG. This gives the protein CATSDLGGAGTDT. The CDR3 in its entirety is CATSDLGGAGTDTQYF.

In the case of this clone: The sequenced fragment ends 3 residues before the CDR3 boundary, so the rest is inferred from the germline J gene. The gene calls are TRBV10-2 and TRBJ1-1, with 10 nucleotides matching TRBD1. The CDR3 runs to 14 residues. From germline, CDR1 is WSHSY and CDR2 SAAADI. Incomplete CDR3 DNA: TGCGCCAGCAGCGAACCGGGGACAGGGGAGGAA. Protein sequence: CASSEPGTGEE. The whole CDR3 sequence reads CASSEPGTGEEAFF.

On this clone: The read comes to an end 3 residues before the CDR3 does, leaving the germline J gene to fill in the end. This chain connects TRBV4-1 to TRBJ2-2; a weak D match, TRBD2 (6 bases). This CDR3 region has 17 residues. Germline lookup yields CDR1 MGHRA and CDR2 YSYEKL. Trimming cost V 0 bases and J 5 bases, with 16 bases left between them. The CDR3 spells CASSQEGTVVKTGELFF. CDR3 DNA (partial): TGCGCCAGCAGCCAAGAAGGGACTGTCGTGAAGACCGGGGAG.

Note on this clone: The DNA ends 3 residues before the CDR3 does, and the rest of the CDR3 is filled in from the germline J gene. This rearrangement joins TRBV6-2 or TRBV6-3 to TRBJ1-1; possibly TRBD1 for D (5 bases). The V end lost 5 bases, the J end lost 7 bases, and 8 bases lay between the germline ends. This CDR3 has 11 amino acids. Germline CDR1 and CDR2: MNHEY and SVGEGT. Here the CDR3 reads CASSHTGEAFF. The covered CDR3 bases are TGTGCCAGCAGTCATACAGGTGAA.

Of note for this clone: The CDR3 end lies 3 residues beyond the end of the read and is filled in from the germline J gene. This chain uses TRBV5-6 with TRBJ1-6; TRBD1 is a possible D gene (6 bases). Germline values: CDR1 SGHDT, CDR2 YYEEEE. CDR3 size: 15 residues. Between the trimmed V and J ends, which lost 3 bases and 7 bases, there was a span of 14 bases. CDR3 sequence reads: CASSSGGTSNSPLHF. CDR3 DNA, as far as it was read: TGTGCCAGCAGCTCGGGGGGCACGTCCAATTCACCC. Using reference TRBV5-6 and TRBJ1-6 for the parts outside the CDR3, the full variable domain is DAGVTQSPTHLIKTRGQQVTLRCSPKSGHDTVSWYQQALGQGPQFIFQYYEEEERQRGNFPDRFSGHQFPNYSSELNVNALLLGDSALYLCASSSGGTSNSPLHFGNGTRLTVT.

The CDR3 protein is CSVGAGDTIYF. The CDR3 bases that were read are TGCAGCGTTGGGGCCGGTGACACC. The V call is TRBV29-1, the J call TRBJ1-3; D is ambiguous. The CDR3 end lies 3 residues beyond the end of the read and is filled in from the germline J gene. CDR3 length equals 11 residues. CDR1 SQVTM and CDR2 ANQGSEA come from the germline V gene. The V and J ends lost 4 bases and 8 bases respectively, with 9 bases between them. Based on the CDR3 plus reference TRBV29-1 and TRBJ1-3, the full variable domain is SAVISQKPSRDICQRGTSLTIQCQVDSQVTMMFWYRQQPGQSLTLIATANQGSEATYESGFVIDKFPISRPNLTFSTLTVSNMSPEDSSIYLCSVGAGDTIYFGEGSWLTVV.

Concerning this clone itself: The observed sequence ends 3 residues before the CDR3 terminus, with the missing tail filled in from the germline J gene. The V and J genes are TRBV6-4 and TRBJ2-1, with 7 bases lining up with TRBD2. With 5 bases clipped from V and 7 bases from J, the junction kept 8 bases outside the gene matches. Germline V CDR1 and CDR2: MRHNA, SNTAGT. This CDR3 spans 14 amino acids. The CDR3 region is CASSLAENRNEQFF. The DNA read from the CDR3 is TGTGCCAGCAGTCTAGCGGAGAACCGTAATGAG.

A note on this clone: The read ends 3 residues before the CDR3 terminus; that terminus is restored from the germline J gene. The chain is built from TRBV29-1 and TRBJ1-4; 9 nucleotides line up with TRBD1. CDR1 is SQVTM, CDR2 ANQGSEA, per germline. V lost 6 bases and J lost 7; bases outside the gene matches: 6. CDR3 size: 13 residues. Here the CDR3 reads CSVSGQGREKLFF. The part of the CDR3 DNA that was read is TGCAGCGTCTCTGGACAGGGGCGTGAAAAA.

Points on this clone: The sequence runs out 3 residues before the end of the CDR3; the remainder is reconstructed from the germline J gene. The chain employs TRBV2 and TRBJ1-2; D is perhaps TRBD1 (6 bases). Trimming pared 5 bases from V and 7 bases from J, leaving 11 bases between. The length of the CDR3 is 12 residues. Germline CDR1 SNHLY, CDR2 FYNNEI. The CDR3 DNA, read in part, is TGTGCCAGCAGTTACAGGGTAGCTGGC. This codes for CASSYRVAG. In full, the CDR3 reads CASSYRVAGYTF.

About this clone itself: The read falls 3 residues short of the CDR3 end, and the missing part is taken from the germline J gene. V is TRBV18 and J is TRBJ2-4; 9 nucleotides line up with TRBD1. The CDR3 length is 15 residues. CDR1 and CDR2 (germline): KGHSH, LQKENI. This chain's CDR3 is CASSLEQGAAPGQYF. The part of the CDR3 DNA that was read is TGTGCCAGCTCACTTGAACAGGGGGCGGCTCCTGGT.

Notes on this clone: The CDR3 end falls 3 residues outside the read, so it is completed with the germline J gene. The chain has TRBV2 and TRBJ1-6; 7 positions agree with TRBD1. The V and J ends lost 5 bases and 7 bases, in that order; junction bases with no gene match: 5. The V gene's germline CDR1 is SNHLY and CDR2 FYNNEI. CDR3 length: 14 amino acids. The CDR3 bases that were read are TGTGCCAGCAGTTTAGACAGGGCCAATTCACCC. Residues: CASSLDRANSP. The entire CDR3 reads CASSLDRANSPLHF. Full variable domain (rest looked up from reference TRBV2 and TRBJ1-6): EPEVTQTPSHQVTQMGQEVILRCVPISNHLYFYWYRQILGQKVEFLVSFYNNEISEKSEIFDDQFSVERPDGSNFTLKIRSTKLEDSAMYFCASSLDRANSPLHFGNGTRLTVT.